This T cell receptor beta chain was observed in a study of blood T cell repertoires in COVID-19. Study details: Some COVID-19 samples were acute and others convalescent; all came from the United States, Italy and Spain. T cells, B-cell-depleted T cells, or PBMCs supplied cDNA or gDNA.

The CDR3 spans 14 residues. V was clipped by 3 bases and J by 5 bases, with 17 bases between them. The germline V gene encodes CDR1 SQVTM and CDR2 ANQGSEA. Assay used: immunoSEQ multiplex PCR; TCRdb lists only in-frame clones, some missing. The sample yields 70,000 to 90,000 clones, 84% seen once. The specimen sequenced was peripheral blood. J is TRBJ2-7 and V is TRBV29-1; no definite D call. The sequence was obtained from a human donor in a cohort sampled during active COVID-19. The CDR3 protein is CSVEGRMGVNEQYF. The CDR3 region has the DNA TGCAGCGTTGAGGGCAGAATGGGTGTGAACGAGCAGTACTTC.